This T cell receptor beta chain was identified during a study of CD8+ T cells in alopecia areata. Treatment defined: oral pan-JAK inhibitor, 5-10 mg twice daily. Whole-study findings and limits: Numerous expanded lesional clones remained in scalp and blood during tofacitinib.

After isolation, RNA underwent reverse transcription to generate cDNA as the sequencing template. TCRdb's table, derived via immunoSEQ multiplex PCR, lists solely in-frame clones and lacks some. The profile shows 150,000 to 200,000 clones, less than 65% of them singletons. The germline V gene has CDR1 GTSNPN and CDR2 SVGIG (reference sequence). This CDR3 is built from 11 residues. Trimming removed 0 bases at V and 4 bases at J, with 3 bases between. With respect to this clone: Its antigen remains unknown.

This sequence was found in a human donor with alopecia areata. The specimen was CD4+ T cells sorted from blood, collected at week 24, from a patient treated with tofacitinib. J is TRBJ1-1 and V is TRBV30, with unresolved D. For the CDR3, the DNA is TGTGCCTGGAGTGTATCCACTGAAGCTTTCTTT. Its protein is CAWSVSTEAFF. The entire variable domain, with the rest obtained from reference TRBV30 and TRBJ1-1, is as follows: SQTIHQWPATLVQPVGSPLSLECTVEGTSNPNLYWYRQAAGRGLQLLFYSVGIGQISSEVPQNLSASRPQDRQFILSSKKLLLSDSGFYLCAWSVSTEAFFGQGTRLTVV.